This is a list of T cell receptor beta chains from one sample in a study of cytomegalovirus exposure and HLA in healthy donors. Sequencing used immunoSEQ multiplex PCR; TCRdb keeps in-frame clones, though not all of them. The sample has 180,000 or so clones; roughly 75% are singletons. The source material was PBMCs. The receptor source for this set is a woman in her thirties or forties in good health and CMV-seropositive. CDR3s include the opening cysteine and the closing phenylalanine or tryptophan. The order of the fields is J gene, V gene, CDR3 protein.

TRBJ2-1 TRBV10-1 CASSLPEGQGQFF
TRBJ2-1 TRBV7-2 CASSRTSGYNEQFF
TRBJ2-7 TRBV27 CASSRGGGRSYEQYF
TRBJ2-7 TRBV27 CASRDRSYEQYF
TRBJ2-7 TRBV9 CASSGGLIGREQYF
TRBJ2-1 TRBV7-9 CASSLGRTGLNEQFF
TRBJ1-1 TRBV5-4 CASSGLDGGPEAFF
TRBJ1-5 TRBV15 CATSRQVNSNQPQHF
TRBJ1-3 TRBV7-9 CASSPPFRVGNTIYF
TRBJ1-2 TRBV6-5 CASSRQGAGYGYTF
TRBJ2-3 TRBV20-1 CSALPTDTQYF
TRBJ1-3 TRBV7-2 CASSLVQGLEGNTIYF
TRBJ1-2 TRBV28 CASSVNPLSNYGYTF
TRBJ1-1 TRBV27 CASSLWTRGLNTEAFF
TRBJ2-3 TRBV19 CASSILGAVTTDTQYF
TRBJ1-2 TRBV18 CASSGQGASPNYGYTF
TRBJ2-6 TRBV25-1 CASSSLQGRRTGANVLTF
TRBJ1-5 TRBV28 CASRPTGGHQPQHF
TRBJ2-3 TRBV6-4 CASSESGGSTDTQYF
TRBJ1-1 TRBV4-2 CASRSNGGAMNTEAFF
TRBJ2-3 TRBV18 CASSLLPKTGGTTDTQYF
TRBJ2-5 TRBV6-1 CASNPGQAQETQYF
TRBJ2-5 TRBV7-2 CASSLGGRETQYF
TRBJ2-7 TRBV28 CASSLVARVNEQYF
TRBJ1-4 TRBV14 CASSQEAGGRGREKLFF
TRBJ2-2 TRBV7-2 CASSATATNTGELFF
TRBJ2-7 TRBV11-2 CASSLVYPGTYEQYF
TRBJ2-5 TRBV2 CASTQSGGYQETQYF
TRBJ1-1 TRBV7-2 CASSLDGQMNTEAFF